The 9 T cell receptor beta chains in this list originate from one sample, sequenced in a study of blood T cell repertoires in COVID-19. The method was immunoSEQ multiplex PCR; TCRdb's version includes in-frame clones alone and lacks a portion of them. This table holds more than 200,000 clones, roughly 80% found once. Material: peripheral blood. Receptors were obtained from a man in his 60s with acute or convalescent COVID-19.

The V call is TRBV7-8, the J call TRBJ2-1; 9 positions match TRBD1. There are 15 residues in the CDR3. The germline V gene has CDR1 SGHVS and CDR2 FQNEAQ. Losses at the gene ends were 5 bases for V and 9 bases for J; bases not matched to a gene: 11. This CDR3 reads CASSPPLTGGPEQFF. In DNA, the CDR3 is TGTGCCAGCAGCCCTCCCCTTACAGGGGGCCCTGAGCAGTTCTTC.

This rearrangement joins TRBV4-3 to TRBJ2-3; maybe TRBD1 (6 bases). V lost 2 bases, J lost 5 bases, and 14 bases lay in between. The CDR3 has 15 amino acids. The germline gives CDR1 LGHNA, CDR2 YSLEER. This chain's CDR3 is CASSQRLQGGDTQYF. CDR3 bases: TGCGCCAGCAGCCAAAGATTACAGGGTGGAGATACGCAGTATTTT.

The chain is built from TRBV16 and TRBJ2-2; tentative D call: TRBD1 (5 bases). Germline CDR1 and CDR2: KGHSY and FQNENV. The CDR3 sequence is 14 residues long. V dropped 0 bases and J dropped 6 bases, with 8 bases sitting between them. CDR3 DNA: TGTGCCAGCAGCCAATCTTGGGGCTCCGGGGAGCTGTTTTTT. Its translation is CASSQSWGSGELFF.

CDR3 DNA: TGTGCCAGCAGCCAGGGACAGTCGGGAAGCTACACCTTC. Protein: CASSQGQSGSYTF. The chain links TRBV28 to TRBJ1-2, with 7 nucleotides matching TRBD1. Germline CDR1 MDHEN, CDR2 SYDVKM. CDR3 length equals 13 residues. V lost 6 bases and J lost 9; bases outside the gene matches: 10.

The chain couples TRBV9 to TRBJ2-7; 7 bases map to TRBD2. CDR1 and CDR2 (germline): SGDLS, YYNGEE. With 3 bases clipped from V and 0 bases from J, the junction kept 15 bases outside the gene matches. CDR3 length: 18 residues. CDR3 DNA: TGTGCCAGCAGCGGCCCGAGCGGGGCGAACCGTCTCTCCTACGAGCAGTACTTC. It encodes CASSGPSGANRLSYEQYF.

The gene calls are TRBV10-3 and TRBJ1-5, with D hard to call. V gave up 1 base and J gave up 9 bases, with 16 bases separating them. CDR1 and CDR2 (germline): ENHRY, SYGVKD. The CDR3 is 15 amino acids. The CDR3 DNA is TGTGCCATCAGTGAGTTAGTCAGGAACGAGGGGCCCCAGCATTTT. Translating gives CAISELVRNEGPQHF.

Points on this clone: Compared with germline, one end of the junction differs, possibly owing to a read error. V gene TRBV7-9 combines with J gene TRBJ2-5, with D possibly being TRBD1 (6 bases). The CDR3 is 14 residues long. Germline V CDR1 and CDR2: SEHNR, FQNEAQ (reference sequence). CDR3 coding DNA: TGTGCCAGCAGCCTAGCCTGGGGGCAGGAGACCCAGTACTTC. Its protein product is CASSLAWGQETQYF. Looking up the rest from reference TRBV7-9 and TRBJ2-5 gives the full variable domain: DTGVSQNPRHKITKRGQNVTFRCDPISEHNRLYWYRQTLGQGPEFLTYFQNEAQLEKSRLLSDRFSAERPKGSFSTLEIQRTEQGDSAMYLCASSLAWGQETQYFGPGTRLLVL.

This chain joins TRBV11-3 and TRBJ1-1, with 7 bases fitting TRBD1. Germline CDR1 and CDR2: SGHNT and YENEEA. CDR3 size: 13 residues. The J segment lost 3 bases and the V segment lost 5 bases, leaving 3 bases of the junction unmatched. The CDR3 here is CASSQGQHTEAFF. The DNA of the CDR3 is TGTGCCAGCAGCCAGGGACAGCACACTGAAGCTTTCTTT.

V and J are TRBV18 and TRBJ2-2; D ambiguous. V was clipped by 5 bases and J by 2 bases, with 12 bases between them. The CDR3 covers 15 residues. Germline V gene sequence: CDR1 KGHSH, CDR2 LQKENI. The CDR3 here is CASSEATSNTGELFF. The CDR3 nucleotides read TGTGCCAGCTCAGAGGCTACCTCCAACACCGGGGAGCTGTTTTTT.